This entry describes one T cell receptor (beta chain). Antigen: not known. CDR1 SGDLS and CDR2 YYNGEE come from the germline V gene. The length of the CDR3 is 15 residues. After removal of 5 bases from V and 8 bases from J, the junction contained 8 bases not matched to a gene. The data were obtained in a study of blood T cells in healthy people across ages. Whole-study findings and limits: The long-lived group displayed more naive CD4+ cells, plus higher diversity, than the aged donors did.

The authors ran a second PCR of about 6 to 11 cycles using a sample-barcoded 5' primer and a J-beta primer mix. Using its own MiXCR run on the 5' RACE reads, TCRdb lists one record per CDR3 protein. Seen here are roughly 2 million distinct CDR3 sequences, less than 50% observed once, and the top ten hold less than 2.5%. The genes are TRBV9 and TRBJ1-6; 9 bases are shared with TRBD1. Sequencing was carried out using blood. The origin of this receptor is a woman aged 40 to 50 in good health. The CDR3 DNA follows: TGTGCCAGCAGTGGTCCGGGACAGGGTGATTCACCCCTCCACTTT. It encodes CASSGPGQGDSPLHF. The entire variable domain, with the rest obtained from reference TRBV9 and TRBJ1-6, is as follows: DSGVTQTPKHLITATGQRVTLRCSPRSGDLSVYWYQQSLDQGLQFLIQYYNGEERAKGNILERFSAQQFPDLHSELNLSSLELGDSALYFCASSGPGQGDSPLHFGNGTRLTVT.